The entry below describes one T cell receptor beta chain. This entry belongs to a study of blood T cell repertoires in COVID-19. Germline CDR1 and CDR2: SGHVS and FNYEAQ. The CDR3 is made up of 15 amino acids. Trimming left V 6 bases short and J 5 bases short, with 16 bases between. The assay was immunoSEQ multiplex PCR, and TCRdb's table has in-frame clones only and misses some. The sample records more than 80,000 clones, about 83% being singletons. The material sequenced was peripheral blood. This chain uses TRBV7-6 with TRBJ2-2; TRBD2 is a possible D gene (6 bases). The receptor was derived from a woman between 70 and 85 years old with acute or convalescent COVID-19. CDR3 amino acids: CASRATREFTGELFF. In DNA form, the CDR3 reads TGTGCCAGCAGGGCCACCCGGGAGTTTACCGGGGAGCTGTTTTTT.